These T cell receptor beta chains were read from a single sample in a study of T cell clonotyping in hematopoietic cell transplantation. This table comes from immunoSEQ multiplex PCR, and its TCRdb copy is limited to in-frame clones, with some not included. Of several thousand clones in the sample, over 85% are singletons; the top ten hold 20% to 30%. The specimen comprised peripheral blood mononuclear cells, sampled 100 days after allogeneic stem cell transplant. These receptor sequences come from a male patient aged 65-79 years who had an allogeneic stem cell transplant from an unrelated donor, so T cells may come from the graft donor. Some clones in this sample may be carry-over from other donors' samples. Each CDR3 is given with its conserved first and last residue. D genes are given only for firm matches. A clone size is listed for some rows: how often the clone was seen (once, few, many), or a class if it is expanded.

clone size: .; J gene: TRBJ2-7; D gene: TRBD2; V gene: TRBV30; CDR3 protein: CAWSSPRDYSYNSYEQYF; CDR3 DNA: TGTGCCTGGAGTTCACCCCGGGACTACTCATACAACTCCTACGAGCAGTACTTC
clone size: .; J gene: TRBJ2-2; D gene: TRBD2; V gene: TRBV30; CDR3 protein: CAWSVGRLAGISPGELFF; CDR3 DNA: TGTGCCTGGAGTGTGGGGCGACTAGCGGGAATTTCCCCCGGGGAGCTGTTTTTT
clone size: .; J gene: TRBJ2-3; D gene: .; V gene: TRBV5-1; CDR3 protein: CASIVRQGLTLSPTDTQYF; CDR3 DNA: TGCGCCAGCATTGTACGCCAGGGTCTGACTCTGTCCCCCACAGATACGCAGTATTTT
clone size: .; J gene: TRBJ2-7; D gene: TRBD1; V gene: TRBV30; CDR3 protein: CACLGTGSNEQYF; CDR3 DNA: TGTGCCTGTCTGGGGACAGGTTCGAACGAGCAGTACTTC
clone size: .; J gene: TRBJ2-3; D gene: TRBD2; V gene: TRBV11-3; CDR3 protein: CASSLGERDYTDTQYF; CDR3 DNA: TGTGCCAGCAGCTTAGGGGAGCGGGACTACACAGATACGCAGTATTTT
clone size: .; J gene: TRBJ1-1; D gene: .; V gene: TRBV29-1; CDR3 protein: CSVEDNTEAFF; CDR3 DNA: TGCAGCGTTGAAGACAACACTGAAGCTTTCTTT
clone size: once; J gene: TRBJ2-7; D gene: TRBD2; V gene: TRBV5-1; CDR3 protein: CASRLVAGDEQYF; CDR3 DNA: TGCGCCAGCAGGCTCGTAGCGGGAGACGAGCAGTACTTC
clone size: few; J gene: TRBJ1-2; D gene: .; V gene: TRBV27; CDR3 protein: CASSLIGGPNYGYTF; CDR3 DNA: TGTGCCAGCAGTTTAATAGGGGGACCTAACTATGGCTACACCTTC
clone size: .; J gene: TRBJ2-2; D gene: .; V gene: TRBV13; CDR3 protein: CASSLHENTGELFF; CDR3 DNA: TGTGCCAGCAGCTTACATGAGAACACCGGGGAGCTGTTTTTT
clone size: .; J gene: TRBJ1-2; D gene: TRBD1; V gene: TRBV28; CDR3 protein: CASRGDRGEGYTF; CDR3 DNA: TGTGCCAGTAGAGGTGACAGGGGCGAAGGCTACACCTTC
clone size: .; J gene: TRBJ1-1; D gene: .; V gene: TRBV30; CDR3 protein: CAWTRPPRTLRAFF; CDR3 DNA: TGTGCCTGGACCAGGCCTCCTCGTACCCTACGGGCTTTCTTT
clone size: .; J gene: TRBJ1-1; D gene: .; V gene: TRBV7-9; CDR3 protein: CASSLIGTIYTWDTEAFF; CDR3 DNA: TGTGCCAGCAGCTTAATAGGGACAATCTATACGTGGGACACTGAAGCTTTCTTT
clone size: .; J gene: TRBJ1-5; D gene: TRBD1; V gene: TRBV29-1; CDR3 protein: CSVVTRQGANQPQHF; CDR3 DNA: TGCAGCGTTGTTACTAGACAGGGGGCAAATCAGCCCCAGCATTTT
clone size: .; J gene: TRBJ2-5; D gene: TRBD2; V gene: TRBV10-2; CDR3 protein: CASSDIAGGPGETQYF; CDR3 DNA: TGCGCCAGCAGTGATATAGCGGGAGGGCCGGGAGAGACCCAGTACTTC
clone size: .; J gene: TRBJ1-5; D gene: .; V gene: TRBV5-8; CDR3 protein: CASSLDGISNQPQHF; CDR3 DNA: TGTGCCAGCAGCTTGGACGGGATTAGCAATCAGCCCCAGCATTTT
clone size: .; J gene: TRBJ2-7; D gene: .; V gene: TRBV4-3; CDR3 protein: CASSQEAEREQYF; CDR3 DNA: TGCGCCAGCAGCCAAGAAGCAGAGAGGGAGCAGTACTTC
clone size: .; J gene: TRBJ1-5; D gene: .; V gene: TRBV28; CDR3 protein: CASSLLGRDSNQPQHF; CDR3 DNA: TGTGCCAGCAGTTTATTAGGCAGAGATAGCAATCAGCCCCAGCATTTT
clone size: once; J gene: TRBJ2-7; D gene: .; V gene: TRBV2; CDR3 protein: CASSLSRTSHEQYF; CDR3 DNA: TGTGCCAGCAGTTTGAGCCGTACGTCTCACGAGCAGTACTTC
clone size: .; J gene: TRBJ1-2; D gene: .; V gene: TRBV28; CDR3 protein: CATPQGTNGYTF; CDR3 DNA: TGTGCCACACCGCAGGGGACAAATGGCTACACCTTC
clone size: once; J gene: TRBJ2-2; D gene: TRBD1; V gene: TRBV6-5; CDR3 protein: CASLDRGGTGELFF; CDR3 DNA: TGTGCCAGTCTGGACAGGGGTGGGACCGGGGAGCTGTTTTTT
clone size: .; J gene: TRBJ2-7; D gene: .; V gene: TRBV19; CDR3 protein: CASSIKTTYEQYF; CDR3 DNA: TGTGCCAGTAGTATTAAAACTACCTACGAGCAGTACTTC
clone size: .; J gene: TRBJ1-2; D gene: TRBD1; V gene: TRBV6-4; CDR3 protein: CASSEAQGASGYTF; CDR3 DNA: TGTGCCAGCAGTGAGGCACAGGGGGCGAGTGGCTACACCTTC
clone size: once; J gene: TRBJ2-3; D gene: .; V gene: TRBV9; CDR3 protein: CASSVLGQDTQYF; CDR3 DNA: TGTGCCAGCAGCGTCCTAGGTCAGGATACGCAGTATTTT
clone size: .; J gene: TRBJ1-5; D gene: TRBD1; V gene: TRBV7-2; CDR3 protein: CASSLRQGAQQPQHF; CDR3 DNA: TGTGCCAGCAGCCTGAGACAGGGGGCTCAACAGCCCCAGCATTTT
clone size: .; J gene: TRBJ2-1; D gene: TRBD2; V gene: TRBV7-2; CDR3 protein: CASSLRTSGRNEQFF; CDR3 DNA: TGTGCCAGCAGCTTAAGGACTAGCGGGAGAAATGAGCAGTTCTTC
clone size: .; J gene: TRBJ2-5; D gene: .; V gene: TRBV2; CDR3 protein: CAYRRDGSETQYF; CDR3 DNA: TGTGCCTACAGGCGAGACGGTTCGGAGACCCAGTACTTC
clone size: .; J gene: TRBJ2-2; D gene: .; V gene: TRBV2; CDR3 protein: CASSVMDTGELFF; CDR3 DNA: TGTGCCAGCAGCGTCATGGACACCGGGGAGCTGTTTTTT
clone size: .; J gene: TRBJ2-7; D gene: .; V gene: TRBV9; CDR3 protein: CASSVSPAASSYEQYF; CDR3 DNA: TGTGCCAGCAGCGTATCCCCAGCCGCCAGCTCCTACGAGCAGTACTTC
clone size: .; J gene: TRBJ2-1; D gene: .; V gene: TRBV6-6; CDR3 protein: CASSPSGLESNEQFF; CDR3 DNA: TGTGCCAGCAGCCCTTCCGGACTCGAATCCAATGAGCAGTTCTTC